This T cell receptor (beta chain) was found in a study of human T cells and chemical hapten exposure. Study-wide results and caveats: DPC sensitization left the count of TCRs above 1 in 1000 unchanged.

TCRdb re-called the RACE reads through MiXCR, storing one row per CDR3 protein. This repertoire shows fewer than 500,000 distinct CDR3 sequences, more than 4.5% found once; its top ten account for 2% to 2.5%. In the case of this clonotype: Its antigen remains unidentified.

Time point: patch test 1, 2 weeks after DPC sensitization. Regarding treatment: therapeutic diphenylcyclopropenone sensitization with weekly scalp DPC. The CDR3 runs 12 residues. Germline lookup yields CDR1 DFQATT and CDR2 SNEGSKA (reference sequence). V was cut by 1 base and J by 4 bases, with 8 bases left in between. The starting material was whole blood, obtained in connection with sensitization to the hapten diphenylcyclopropenone (DPC). This chain uses TRBV20-1 with TRBJ2-7; D remains ambiguous. This TCR came from a woman between 45 and 60 years old with alopecia areata. Some clones in this sample may be carry-over from other donors' samples. CDR3 region: CSARGGVYEQYF. The CDR3, as DNA: TGCAGTGCTAGAGGTGGGGTATACGAGCAGTACTTC.